These T cell receptor beta chains were read from a single sample in a study of blood T cells in healthy people across ages. One entry per CDR3 protein, called by TCRdb with MiXCR from the 5' RACE reads. The sample consists of hundreds of thousands of distinct CDR3 sequences, approximately 51% of them appearing once. The specimen was blood. The receptors were sampled from a man between 60 and 75 years old in good health. CDR3s include the opening cysteine and the closing phenylalanine or tryptophan. The order of the fields is J gene, D gene, CDR3 length, V gene, clone size, CDR3 protein, CDR3 DNA. The D gene is left open where the match is weak. A clone size is listed for some rows: how often the clone was seen (once, few, many), or a class if it is expanded.

J gene: TRBJ2-1; D gene: -; CDR3 length: 12; V gene: TRBV28; clone size: many; CDR3 protein: CASSSTLLWQFF; CDR3 DNA: TGTGCCAGCAGTTCTACCCTCTTATGGCAGTTCTTC
J gene: TRBJ2-1; D gene: TRBD2; CDR3 length: 15; V gene: TRBV6-5; clone size: -; CDR3 protein: CASSVGLAGYNEQFF; CDR3 DNA: TGTGCCAGCAGCGTAGGACTAGCGGGCTACAATGAGCAGTTCTTC
J gene: TRBJ1-5; D gene: -; CDR3 length: 15; V gene: TRBV20-1; clone size: few; CDR3 protein: CSARRDALTDQPQHF; CDR3 DNA: TGCAGTGCTAGGCGGGACGCATTAACGGATCAGCCCCAGCATTTT
J gene: TRBJ2-5; D gene: -; CDR3 length: 13; V gene: TRBV6-1; clone size: -; CDR3 protein: CASSGGTSGAQYF; CDR3 DNA: TGTGCCAGCAGTGGCGGGACGTCAGGGGCCCAGTACTTC
J gene: TRBJ2-4; D gene: TRBD2; CDR3 length: 17; V gene: TRBV6-5; clone size: -; CDR3 protein: CASSYRGLGADKNIQYF; CDR3 DNA: TGTGCCAGCAGTTACCGGGGACTAGGGGCTGACAAAAACATTCAGTACTTC
J gene: TRBJ1-1; D gene: -; CDR3 length: 14; V gene: TRBV6-2/TRBV6-3; clone size: -; CDR3 protein: CASKEAGGNTEAFF; CDR3 DNA: TGTGCCAGCAAGGAAGCAGGAGGGAACACTGAAGCTTTCTTT
J gene: TRBJ2-3; D gene: TRBD2; CDR3 length: 16; V gene: TRBV12-3/TRBV12-4; clone size: -; CDR3 protein: CASSLALAGVADTQYF; CDR3 DNA: TGTGCCAGCAGTTTGGCACTAGCGGGAGTGGCAGATACGCAGTATTTT
J gene: TRBJ1-5; D gene: -; CDR3 length: 13; V gene: TRBV29-1; clone size: -; CDR3 protein: CSVEESSNQPQHF; CDR3 DNA: TGCAGCGTTGAGGAGAGTAGCAATCAGCCCCAGCATTTT
J gene: TRBJ2-7; D gene: TRBD2; CDR3 length: 15; V gene: TRBV29-1; clone size: -; CDR3 protein: CSVEGTSGRWDEQYF; CDR3 DNA: TGCAGCGTTGAAGGGACTAGCGGGAGATGGGACGAGCAGTACTTC
J gene: TRBJ1-2; D gene: -; CDR3 length: 10; V gene: TRBV5-1; clone size: -; CDR3 protein: CAGQRRGYTF; CDR3 DNA: TGCGCCGGTCAGAGGAGGGGCTACACCTTC
J gene: TRBJ2-1; D gene: -; CDR3 length: 18; V gene: TRBV6-5; clone size: -; CDR3 protein: CASSYSPRSGDLYNEQFF; CDR3 DNA: TGTGCCAGCAGTTACTCACCCCGTTCAGGAGACCTCTACAATGAGCAGTTCTTC
J gene: TRBJ1-2; D gene: TRBD1; CDR3 length: 13; V gene: TRBV20-1; clone size: -; CDR3 protein: CSASTGGDYGYTF; CDR3 DNA: TGCAGTGCATCGACAGGGGGGGACTATGGCTACACCTTC
J gene: TRBJ1-1; D gene: TRBD1; CDR3 length: 15; V gene: TRBV27; clone size: few; CDR3 protein: CASRRGQGANTEAFF; CDR3 DNA: TGTGCCAGCAGACGGGGACAGGGGGCGAACACTGAAGCTTTCTTT
J gene: TRBJ2-3; D gene: -; CDR3 length: 16; V gene: TRBV7-2; clone size: -; CDR3 protein: CASSLAKGRIADTQYF; CDR3 DNA: TGTGCCAGCAGCTTAGCCAAGGGGAGGATTGCAGATACGCAGTATTTT
J gene: TRBJ1-1; D gene: TRBD1; CDR3 length: 14; V gene: TRBV20-1; clone size: -; CDR3 protein: CSARKDRGHTEAFF; CDR3 DNA: TGCAGTGCTAGAAAGGACAGGGGGCACACTGAAGCTTTCTTT
J gene: TRBJ1-5; D gene: TRBD1; CDR3 length: 15; V gene: TRBV15; clone size: few; CDR3 protein: CATSRDGQAHQPQHF; CDR3 DNA: TGTGCCACCAGCAGAGATGGACAGGCTCATCAGCCCCAGCATTTT
J gene: TRBJ1-1; D gene: TRBD1; CDR3 length: 13; V gene: TRBV29-1; clone size: -; CDR3 protein: CSVDQGVNTEAFF; CDR3 DNA: TGCAGCGTTGATCAGGGGGTGAACACTGAAGCTTTCTTT
J gene: TRBJ2-5; D gene: TRBD2; CDR3 length: 16; V gene: TRBV11-1; clone size: once; CDR3 protein: CASSSSSGGGQETQYF; CDR3 DNA: TGTGCCAGCAGCTCTTCTAGCGGGGGGGGACAAGAGACCCAGTACTTC
J gene: TRBJ2-1; D gene: TRBD2; CDR3 length: 17; V gene: TRBV6-1; clone size: -; CDR3 protein: CARDSGRAKRGKDEQFF; CDR3 DNA: TGTGCCCGGGATAGCGGGAGGGCCAAGAGGGGGAAGGATGAGCAGTTCTTC
J gene: TRBJ1-1; D gene: TRBD1; CDR3 length: 15; V gene: TRBV20-1; clone size: -; CDR3 protein: CSARDSDRMNTEAFF; CDR3 DNA: TGCAGTGCTAGAGATTCGGACAGGATGAACACTGAAGCTTTCTTT
J gene: TRBJ2-7; D gene: TRBD2; CDR3 length: 14; V gene: TRBV11-1; clone size: -; CDR3 protein: CASSRSGTKYEQYF; CDR3 DNA: TGTGCCAGCAGCCGATCCGGGACTAAGTACGAGCAGTACTTC
J gene: TRBJ2-3; D gene: TRBD2; CDR3 length: 16; V gene: TRBV20-1; clone size: -; CDR3 protein: CSARDPASGRTDTQYF; CDR3 DNA: TGCAGTGCTAGAGACCCTGCTAGCGGGAGAACAGATACGCAGTATTTT
J gene: TRBJ2-7; D gene: TRBD1; CDR3 length: 14; V gene: TRBV20-1; clone size: once; CDR3 protein: CSAQGQEVPYEQYF; CDR3 DNA: TGCAGTGCCCAGGGACAGGAAGTTCCCTACGAGCAGTACTTC
J gene: TRBJ2-3; D gene: TRBD2; CDR3 length: 17; V gene: TRBV4-3; clone size: -; CDR3 protein: CASSQYSQAGGTDTQYF; CDR3 DNA: TGCGCCAGCAGCCAATATTCCCAAGCGGGAGGCACAGATACGCAGTATTTT
J gene: TRBJ2-1; D gene: -; CDR3 length: 13; V gene: TRBV20-1; clone size: -; CDR3 protein: CSARDGGNNEQFF; CDR3 DNA: TGCAGTGCTAGAGATGGTGGAAACAATGAGCAGTTCTTC
J gene: TRBJ2-7; D gene: -; CDR3 length: 12; V gene: TRBV12-3/TRBV12-4; clone size: many; CDR3 protein: CASSFGPYEQYF; CDR3 DNA: TGTGCCAGCAGTTTTGGGCCCTACGAGCAGTACTTC
J gene: TRBJ1-2; D gene: -; CDR3 length: 16; V gene: TRBV9; clone size: -; CDR3 protein: CASSPRRSFPNHGYTF; CDR3 DNA: TGTGCCAGCAGCCCACGGAGGTCCTTCCCTAACCATGGCTACACCTTC
J gene: TRBJ2-7; D gene: -; CDR3 length: 12; V gene: TRBV25-1; clone size: few; CDR3 protein: CASARAKDEQYF; CDR3 DNA: TGTGCCAGCGCCCGGGCGAAAGATGAGCAGTACTTC
J gene: TRBJ2-3; D gene: TRBD2; CDR3 length: 15; V gene: TRBV19; clone size: once; CDR3 protein: CASSMGLAGTDTQYF; CDR3 DNA: TGTGCCAGTAGTATGGGACTAGCGGGGACCGATACGCAGTATTTT
J gene: TRBJ2-3; D gene: -; CDR3 length: 16; V gene: TRBV9; clone size: -; CDR3 protein: CASSGRPGPSTDTQYF; CDR3 DNA: TGTGCCAGCAGCGGTCGCCCCGGGCCTAGCACAGATACGCAGTATTTT
J gene: TRBJ1-4; D gene: TRBD1; CDR3 length: 17; V gene: TRBV20-1; clone size: -; CDR3 protein: CSATPHASGGAREKLFF; CDR3 DNA: TGCAGTGCCACGCCGCACGCCTCAGGGGGCGCGAGGGAAAAACTGTTTTTT
J gene: TRBJ2-4; D gene: -; CDR3 length: 15; V gene: TRBV4-3; clone size: -; CDR3 protein: CASSQDMIAKNIQYF; CDR3 DNA: TGCGCCAGCAGCCAAGATATGATAGCCAAAAACATTCAGTACTTC
J gene: TRBJ2-7; D gene: -; CDR3 length: 11; V gene: TRBV25-1; clone size: -; CDR3 protein: CARDSAYEQYF; CDR3 DNA: TGTGCCAGGGACAGCGCCTACGAGCAGTACTTC
J gene: TRBJ2-3; D gene: TRBD2; CDR3 length: 17; V gene: TRBV6-5; clone size: -; CDR3 protein: CASSYSSASGSGDTQYF; CDR3 DNA: TGTGCCAGCAGTTACTCCTCCGCTAGCGGGAGCGGCGATACGCAGTATTTT
J gene: TRBJ2-7; D gene: TRBD1; CDR3 length: 14; V gene: TRBV5-1; clone size: once; CDR3 protein: CASSPRTGRYEQYF; CDR3 DNA: TGCGCCAGCAGCCCAAGGACAGGCCGCTACGAGCAGTACTTC
J gene: TRBJ2-5; D gene: TRBD1; CDR3 length: 17; V gene: TRBV7-8; clone size: few; CDR3 protein: CASSLDGTGGRVETQYF; CDR3 DNA: TGTGCCAGCAGCTTAGACGGGACAGGGGGTAGGGTAGAGACCCAGTACTTC
J gene: TRBJ2-3; D gene: -; CDR3 length: 11; V gene: TRBV20-1; clone size: few; CDR3 protein: CSADVTNTQYF; CDR3 DNA: TGCAGTGCCGACGTTACGAATACGCAGTATTTT
J gene: TRBJ1-1; D gene: TRBD1; CDR3 length: 15; V gene: TRBV5-1; clone size: once; CDR3 protein: CASSSTGTVNTEAFF; CDR3 DNA: TGCGCCAGCAGCTCCACCGGGACAGTGAACACTGAAGCTTTCTTT
J gene: TRBJ1-2; D gene: -; CDR3 length: 14; V gene: TRBV6-2/TRBV6-3; clone size: -; CDR3 protein: CASSYSGEFGGYTF; CDR3 DNA: TGTGCCAGCAGTTACTCGGGAGAATTCGGGGGCTACACCTTC
J gene: TRBJ1-1; D gene: TRBD1; CDR3 length: 14; V gene: TRBV11-2; clone size: few; CDR3 protein: CASSLQGAKTEAFF; CDR3 DNA: TGTGCCAGCAGCTTACAGGGGGCAAAAACTGAAGCTTTCTTT
J gene: TRBJ2-7; D gene: TRBD2; CDR3 length: 15; V gene: TRBV15; clone size: -; CDR3 protein: CATSISSGGFYEQYF; CDR3 DNA: TGTGCCACCAGCATCTCTAGCGGGGGCTTCTACGAGCAGTACTTC
J gene: TRBJ2-5; D gene: -; CDR3 length: 15; V gene: TRBV18; clone size: -; CDR3 protein: CASSQTMGTQETQYF; CDR3 DNA: TGTGCCAGCTCCCAGACCATGGGGACGCAAGAGACCCAGTACTTC
J gene: TRBJ2-3; D gene: TRBD1; CDR3 length: 13; V gene: TRBV20-1; clone size: few; CDR3 protein: CSATGTGGEVKYF; CDR3 DNA: TGCAGTGCTACCGGGACAGGGGGCGAAGTTAAGTATTTT
J gene: TRBJ2-1; D gene: TRBD1; CDR3 length: 15; V gene: TRBV24-1; clone size: few; CDR3 protein: CATSDDGTGYNEQFF; CDR3 DNA: TGTGCCACCAGTGATGATGGGACAGGGTACAATGAGCAGTTCTTC
J gene: TRBJ2-7; D gene: -; CDR3 length: 11; V gene: TRBV9; clone size: many; CDR3 protein: CASSAGYEQYF; CDR3 DNA: TGTGCCAGCAGTGCCGGCTACGAGCAGTACTTC
J gene: TRBJ1-2; D gene: -; CDR3 length: 14; V gene: TRBV7-9; clone size: many; CDR3 protein: CASSPNRGAAGYTF; CDR3 DNA: TGTGCCAGCAGCCCTAATAGGGGTGCAGCTGGCTACACCTTC
J gene: TRBJ2-3; D gene: TRBD2; CDR3 length: 17; V gene: TRBV4-2; clone size: -; CDR3 protein: CASSQDESLASTDTQYF; CDR3 DNA: TGTGCCAGCAGCCAAGACGAGTCACTAGCGAGTACAGATACGCAGTATTTT
J gene: TRBJ2-3; D gene: -; CDR3 length: 12; V gene: TRBV10-3; clone size: -; CDR3 protein: CAISRSGDTQYF; CDR3 DNA: TGTGCCATCAGTAGAAGTGGAGATACGCAGTATTTT
J gene: TRBJ2-5; D gene: -; CDR3 length: 14; V gene: TRBV3-1; clone size: -; CDR3 protein: CASSLDSGKETQYF; CDR3 DNA: TGTGCCAGCAGTTTGGACTCTGGGAAAGAGACCCAGTACTTC
J gene: TRBJ2-1; D gene: TRBD2; CDR3 length: 14; V gene: TRBV7-2; clone size: -; CDR3 protein: CASSFSGSGNEQFF; CDR3 DNA: TGTGCCAGCAGCTTTAGCGGGAGTGGCAATGAGCAGTTCTTC
J gene: TRBJ2-7; D gene: -; CDR3 length: 14; V gene: TRBV3-1; clone size: -; CDR3 protein: CASSQSDKTYEQYF; CDR3 DNA: TGTGCCAGCAGCCAATCGGACAAGACTTACGAGCAGTACTTC
J gene: TRBJ2-7; D gene: -; CDR3 length: 14; V gene: TRBV28; clone size: -; CDR3 protein: CASSWARASYEQYF; CDR3 DNA: TGTGCCAGCAGCTGGGCTCGGGCCAGCTACGAGCAGTACTTC
J gene: TRBJ2-3; D gene: -; CDR3 length: 13; V gene: TRBV6-1; clone size: -; CDR3 protein: CASSGAHTDTQYF; CDR3 DNA: TGTGCCAGCAGTGGGGCCCACACAGATACGCAGTATTTT
J gene: TRBJ2-6; D gene: -; CDR3 length: 19; V gene: TRBV20-1; clone size: -; CDR3 protein: CSARQPPRGTGSGANVLTF; CDR3 DNA: TGCAGTGCTAGACAACCACCCAGAGGCACCGGCTCTGGGGCCAACGTCCTGACTTTC
J gene: TRBJ2-3; D gene: -; CDR3 length: 14; V gene: TRBV6-1; clone size: -; CDR3 protein: CASIVRTPTDTQYF; CDR3 DNA: TGTGCCAGCATAGTGAGGACCCCCACAGATACGCAGTATTTT
J gene: TRBJ2-7; D gene: -; CDR3 length: 14; V gene: TRBV7-2; clone size: few; CDR3 protein: CASSPDSVRDEQYF; CDR3 DNA: TGTGCCAGCAGCCCGGACTCGGTTCGCGACGAGCAGTACTTC
J gene: TRBJ1-2; D gene: -; CDR3 length: 13; V gene: TRBV12-3/TRBV12-4; clone size: -; CDR3 protein: CASSPSPGRGYTF; CDR3 DNA: TGTGCCAGCAGTCCCTCCCCGGGGCGAGGCTACACCTTC
J gene: TRBJ1-4; D gene: TRBD1; CDR3 length: 15; V gene: TRBV14; clone size: once; CDR3 protein: CASSRGGGRNEKLFF; CDR3 DNA: TGTGCCAGCAGCCGAGGAGGGGGCCGGAATGAAAAACTGTTTTTT
J gene: TRBJ2-7; D gene: -; CDR3 length: 13; V gene: TRBV7-9; clone size: few; CDR3 protein: CASSPRPAYEQYF; CDR3 DNA: TGTGCCAGCAGCCCAAGACCCGCCTACGAGCAGTACTTC